A single sample is the source of the 32 T cell receptor beta chains below, sequenced in a study of metastatic and nonmetastatic thyroid tumors. With MiXCR, TCRdb called clones anew from the PCR reads. The table shows around 15,000 clones, with about 32% occurring only once. Thyroid surgery took place with no prior treatment in any patient. Input material: tumor tissue. Receptor source: a male donor with papillary thyroid cancer or a benign thyroid nodule (not recorded which). Some clones in this sample may be carry-over from other donors' samples.

This clone was seen ten or more times. The genes are TRBV12-3 or TRBV12-4 and TRBJ1-2, with TRBD1 as a possible D gene (6 bases). Between the trimmed V and J ends, which lost 6 bases and 7 bases, there was a span of 15 bases. This CDR3 has 13 residues. CDR3 sequence: CASSSGGGLGYTF. As DNA, the CDR3 is TGTGCCAGCAGCTCGGGAGGGGGACTTGGCTACACCTTC.

At least ten counts were recorded for this clone. Germline is not matched at one junction end, which may reflect a read error. The V call is TRBV6-1, the J call TRBJ2-1, with 8 bases matching TRBD1. The CDR3 sequence is 12 residues long. Germline values: CDR1 MNHNS, CDR2 SASEGT. The CDR3 DNA reads as TGTGTCAGCAGTGCCCAGGGGGCAGGGCAGTTCTTC. Translation: CVSSAQGAGQFF.

Regarding this clone: A read error may account for a junction end that differs from germline. This chain joins TRBV10-1 and TRBJ1-2; D may be TRBD1 (5 bases). Germline V gene lookup returns CDR1 WNHNN and CDR2 SYGVQD (reference sequence). The CDR3 extends over 13 amino acids. Here the CDR3 DNA reads TGCGCCGGCAGTGAAGATGTGGGGCATGGCTACACCTTC. Its protein is CAGSEDVGHGYTF.

The J gene is TRBJ2-2, the V gene TRBV7-6; unclear D gene. Trimming pared 7 bases from V and 2 bases from J, leaving 14 bases between. Per germline, CDR1 SGHVS and CDR2 FNYEAQ. This CDR3 is built from 15 residues. CDR3 in amino acids: CASKDQLGNTGELFF. The CDR3 DNA is TGTGCCAGCAAGGACCAGCTCGGAAACACCGGGGAGCTGTTTTTT.

By share, this clone ranks as medium-sized. The chain links TRBV19 to TRBJ2-1; TRBD2 is a possible D gene (6 bases). CDR3 length equals 15 residues. Per the germline V gene, CDR1 is LNHDA and CDR2 is SQIVND (reference sequence). Trimming took off 7 bases at V and 7 bases at J, with 20 bases between the two ends. Here the CDR3 reads CASNFVGGVSNEQFF. The CDR3 nucleotides are TGTGCCAGTAACTTCGTGGGGGGAGTTTCGAATGAGCAGTTCTTC. The whole variable domain, filled in from reference TRBV19 and TRBJ2-1, reads DGGITQSPKYLFRKEGQNVTLSCEQNLNHDAMYWYRQDPGQGLRLIYYSQIVNDFQKGDIAEGYSVSREKKESFPLTVTSAQKNPTAFYLCASNFVGGVSNEQFFGPGTRLTVL.

The chain employs TRBV18 and TRBJ1-2; D ambiguous. The CDR3 loop spans 14 amino acids. Germline values: CDR1 KGHSH, CDR2 LQKENI. Trimming shortened V by 1 base and J by 0 bases, and 6 bases separated the two germline ends. The CDR3 DNA follows: TGTGCCAGCTCACCACTTGCAACTAACTATGGCTACACCTTC. Translating gives CASSPLATNYGYTF.

V usage is TRBV20-1 and J usage is TRBJ2-7, with D unclear. CDR1 is DFQATT, CDR2 SNEGSKA, per germline (reference sequence). V was cut by 1 base and J by 2 bases, with 9 bases left in between. The CDR3 is 13 residues long. The CDR3 DNA follows: TGCAGTGCTAGAGCCCCAGCCACCTACGAGCAGTACTTC. As protein: CSARAPATYEQYF.

This clone occurred many times. Just one base apart from a much larger clone, this may be a read error. The chain joins TRBV9 to TRBJ1-2; tentative D call: TRBD1 (6 bases). Trimming stripped 3 bases from V and 7 bases from J, with 28 bases between. The CDR3 is 18 amino acids. Germline CDR1 reads SGDLS; CDR2 reads YYNGEE. This CDR3 reads CASSAGTGRGPWVGGYTF. CDR3 nucleotides: TGTGCCAGCAGCGCGGGAACAGGGCGCGGTCCCTGGGTCGGTGGCTACACCTTC.

This clone was detected a few times. The chain has TRBV6-1 and TRBJ1-1, with D uncertain. V was shortened by 1 base and J by 10 bases, with 13 bases between the two germline ends. The CDR3 is made up of 13 amino acids. In germline, CDR1 is MNHNS, CDR2 SASEGT. CDR3 sequence: CASSEGTRMAAFF. CDR3 DNA sequence: TGTGCCAGCAGTGAAGGGACTCGGATGGCAGCTTTCTTT.

The J gene is TRBJ2-2, the V gene TRBV5-1; possible D gene TRBD2, 6 bases. The V gene lost 0 bases and the J gene lost 5 bases, with 11 bases spanning the gap. Germline V lookup: CDR1 SGHRS, CDR2 YFSETQ. The CDR3 is 15 amino acids. This chain's CDR3 is CASSLEEGLTGELFF. CDR3 DNA: TGCGCCAGCAGCTTGGAGGAGGGGCTTACCGGGGAGCTGTTTTTT.

The V call is TRBV4-3, the J call TRBJ2-2, with TRBD1 matching 9 bases. Germline CDR1 is LGHNA and CDR2 is YSLEER. This CDR3 has 16 amino acids. V trimming: 4 bases; J trimming: 4 bases; junction bases outside the gene matches: 7. The CDR3 DNA follows: TGCGCCAGCAGCCTAAGGACAGGGGCGGGCACCGGGGAGCTGTTTTTT. Protein: CASSLRTGAGTGELFF.

By share of the sample, this clone is large. The genes are TRBV19 and TRBJ1-2, with D perhaps TRBD1 (6 bases). Germline CDR1 reads LNHDA; CDR2 reads SQIVND (reference sequence). The CDR3 loop spans 15 amino acids. V lost 6 bases, J lost 2 bases, and 16 bases lay in between. CDR3 region: CASSLTGNTNYGYTF. The DNA of the CDR3 is TGTGCCAGTAGCCTGACAGGCAATACCAACTATGGCTACACCTTC.

This clone has more than one count but fewer than ten. This rearrangement joins TRBV6-2 or TRBV6-3 to TRBJ2-2; D call uncertain. Trimming took off 7 bases at V and 7 bases at J, with 16 bases between the two ends. The CDR3 runs 14 residues. Germline loops: CDR1 MNHEY, CDR2 SVGEGT. The CDR3 sequence is CASTNGVEVGELFF. In nucleotides, the CDR3 is TGTGCCAGCACCAATGGCGTTGAAGTCGGGGAGCTGTTTTTT.

This clone was seen many times. Just one base apart from a much larger clone, this may be a read error. The chain has TRBV19 and TRBJ2-7; D is tentatively TRBD1 or TRBD2 (5 bases each). CDR3 length: 11 residues. Germline lookup yields CDR1 LNHDA and CDR2 SQIVND (reference sequence). The CDR3 here is CASSIGGGQYF. The CDR3 DNA sequence: TGTGCTAGTAGTATAGGTGGGGGGCAGTACTTC.

This chain joins TRBV7-8 and TRBJ1-5; TRBD1 is a possible D gene (5 bases). From germline, CDR1 is SGHVS and CDR2 FQNEAQ. The CDR3 length is 16 residues. V was shortened by 3 bases and J by 2 bases, with 14 bases between the two germline ends. CDR3 region: CASSFGGDLRNQPQHF. CDR3 in DNA: TGTGCCAGCAGCTTTGGGGGGGATCTACGCAATCAGCCCCAGCATTTT.

The CDR3 region has the DNA TGCAGCGTTGCCCAGGGACAGGGCTTCTACGAGCAGTACTTC. It codes for CSVAQGQGFYEQYF. The chain combines TRBV29-1 with TRBJ2-7, with 9 bases fitting TRBD1. The CDR3 consists of 14 residues. V trimming: 4 bases; J trimming: 3 bases; junction bases outside the gene matches: 7. Looked up from germline, CDR1 is SQVTM and CDR2 is ANQGSEA.

This clone is medium-sized (0.01 to 0.1%) by share. The chain uses TRBV5-1 and TRBJ2-7, with a weak D call TRBD1 (6 bases). This CDR3 comprises 14 residues. Per the germline V gene, CDR1 is SGHRS and CDR2 is YFSETQ. V dropped 6 bases and J dropped 2 bases, with 15 bases sitting between them. As DNA, the CDR3 is TGCGCCAGCACCCCCCGGGCAGGGGCCTACGAGCAGTACTTC. It codes for CASTPRAGAYEQYF.

By sample fraction, this clone is medium-sized (0.01 to 0.1%). The V and J genes are TRBV5-4 and TRBJ1-6; 8 nucleotides match TRBD1. The V segment lost 7 bases and the J segment 7 bases; nucleotides outside the gene matches: 10. The CDR3 runs to 15 residues. Germline CDR1 is SGHNT and CDR2 is YYREEE (reference sequence). CDR3 DNA sequence: TGTGCCAGCTCATTGACAGGGGATGGAAATTCACCCCTCCACTTT. As protein: CASSLTGDGNSPLHF.

Ten or more counts support this clone. V gene TRBV6-4 combines with J gene TRBJ2-3; 12 bases align to TRBD2. The CDR3 has 15 amino acids. The J segment lost 2 bases and the V segment lost 4 bases, leaving 1 base of the junction unmatched. From germline, CDR1 is MRHNA and CDR2 SNTAGT. The CDR3 sequence: CASSASGGATDTQYF. The DNA for the CDR3 is TGTGCCAGCAGTGCTAGCGGGGGGGCCACAGATACGCAGTATTTT.

The genes are TRBV7-8 and TRBJ2-7; no clear D. Germline V gives CDR1 SGHVS, CDR2 FQNEAQ. V was cut by 1 base and J by 0 bases, with 16 bases left in between. The CDR3 is 17 amino acids. The CDR3 reads CASSLDPMRWSSYEQYF. CDR3 coding DNA: TGTGCCAGCAGCTTAGACCCCATGAGGTGGAGCTCCTACGAGCAGTACTTC.

There are many counts of this clone. CDR3 sequence (DNA): TGCGCCAGCAGTAGCGGGGACACCGGGGAGCTGTTTTTT. This gives the protein CASSSGDTGELFF. V gene TRBV10-1 combines with J gene TRBJ2-2; 7 bases agree with TRBD2. There are 13 residues in the CDR3. Trimming cost V 5 bases and J 3 bases; bases outside gene matches: 0. Germline V lookup: CDR1 WNHNN, CDR2 SYGVQD (reference sequence).

This clone was found a few times. The chain is built from TRBV28 and TRBJ1-3; no clear D gene. This CDR3 is 18 amino acids long. Trimming took 1 base from V and 0 from J, leaving 16 bases between them. The germline V gene encodes CDR1 MDHEN and CDR2 SYDVKM. The CDR3 DNA follows: TGTGCCAGCAGTTTATTGTACCTCGCCGGGAACTCTGGAAACACCATATATTTT. It codes for CASSLLYLAGNSGNTIYF. Together with reference TRBV28 and TRBJ1-3, the CDR3 gives the full variable domain: DVKVTQSSRYLVKRTGEKVFLECVQDMDHENMFWYRQDPGLGLRLIYFSYDVKMKEKGDIPEGYSVSREKKERFSLILESASTNQTSMYLCASSLLYLAGNSGNTIYFGEGSWLTVV.

This clone counts as medium-sized. V and J are TRBV7-9 and TRBJ1-2, with D perhaps TRBD1 (5 bases). The V end was cut by 1 base, the J end by 5 bases, with 11 bases between. CDR3 length equals 14 residues. Germline V gene lookup returns CDR1 SEHNR and CDR2 FQNEAQ (reference sequence). The CDR3 DNA reads as TGTGCCAGCAGCTTAGGAGGGGTGCTTTATGGCTACACCTTC. Amino acids: CASSLGGVLYGYTF. Based on the CDR3 plus reference TRBV7-9 and TRBJ1-2, the full variable domain is DTGVSQNPRHKITKRGQNVTFRCDPISEHNRLYWYRQTLGQGPEFLTYFQNEAQLEKSRLLSDRFSAERPKGSFSTLEIQRTEQGDSAMYLCASSLGGVLYGYTFGSGTRLTVV.

This clone was counted many times. The V gene is TRBV4-1, the J gene TRBJ2-5, with a weak D call TRBD1 (5 bases). V was trimmed by 1 base and J by 5 bases, leaving 17 bases between them. The CDR3 loop spans 16 amino acids. CDR1 is MGHRA, CDR2 YSYEKL, per germline. This CDR3 is CASSQGGHTGAETQYF. The DNA of the CDR3 is TGCGCCAGCAGCCAAGGGGGCCACACTGGGGCGGAGACCCAGTACTTC.

The chain employs TRBV11-2 and TRBJ2-1; weak D call: TRBD2 (5 bases). The CDR3 covers 13 residues. In germline, CDR1 is SGHAT, CDR2 FQNNGV. Trimming cost V 1 base and J 9 bases, with 10 bases left between them. Here the CDR3 reads CASSLVLAREQFF. CDR3 bases: TGTGCCAGCAGCTTAGTTCTAGCCCGTGAGCAGTTCTTC.

The V and J genes are TRBV11-2 and TRBJ1-2; a possible D gene is TRBD1 (5 bases). The germline V gene encodes CDR1 SGHAT and CDR2 FQNNGV. This CDR3 has 12 amino acids. The V and J ends lost 4 bases and 8 bases respectively, with 11 bases between them. CDR3 sequence (DNA): TGTGCCAGCAGCTCTGGGACTAGCGGCTACACCTTC. Protein product: CASSSGTSGYTF.

This chain uses TRBV20-1 with TRBJ1-2; tentative D call: TRBD1 (5 bases). The ends were cut back, 3 bases at V and 4 bases at J, with 12 bases in the middle. The CDR3 loop spans 13 amino acids. CDR1 and CDR2 from the germline V gene are DFQATT and SNEGSKA (reference sequence). CDR3 sequence reads: CSASPGRCYGYTF. In DNA form, the CDR3 reads TGCAGTGCTAGCCCAGGGAGATGCTATGGCTACACCTTC.

This clone was observed at least ten times. The chain recombines TRBV9 with TRBJ2-3; 9 nucleotides align to TRBD2. In germline, CDR1 is SGDLS, CDR2 YYNGEE. V shed 5 bases and J 1 base; nucleotides not matched to a gene: 5. CDR3 length: 15 amino acids. In DNA, the CDR3 is TGTGCCAGCAGGGCCGGGACTAGCCGCACAGATACGCAGTATTTT. Translated: CASRAGTSRTDTQYF.

This clone appeared a few times. This CDR3 reads CASSYGEVGDGNTIYF. DNA of the CDR3: TGTGCCAGCAGTTACGGGGAGGTTGGTGACGGAAACACCATATATTTT. The rearrangement links TRBV6-2 or TRBV6-3 to TRBJ1-3; D not resolved. The length of the CDR3 is 16 residues. Germline loops: CDR1 MNHEY, CDR2 SVGEGT. V was cut by 2 bases and J by 4 bases, with 15 bases left in between.

This rearrangement joins TRBV6-1 to TRBJ2-7; the D is unclear. The CDR3 loop spans 14 amino acids. V was clipped by 2 bases and J by 4 bases, with 12 bases between them. In germline, CDR1 is MNHNS, CDR2 SASEGT. The CDR3 nucleotides read TGTGCCAGCAGTGAACTGGGGTTGAAGTACGAGCAGTACTTC. It yields the protein CASSELGLKYEQYF.

By share, this clone ranks as medium-sized (0.01 to 0.1%). The chain couples TRBV9 to TRBJ2-3, with TRBD1 matching over 11 bases. The J segment lost 6 bases and the V segment lost 0 bases, leaving 3 bases of the junction unmatched. This CDR3 is 15 amino acids long. Germline V gives CDR1 SGDLS, CDR2 YYNGEE. The CDR3: CASSVAGTGGDTQYF. The CDR3 DNA reads as TGTGCCAGCAGCGTAGCCGGGACAGGGGGGGATACGCAGTATTTT.

As for this clone: A read error may account for a junction end that differs from germline. The chain links TRBV19 to TRBJ2-6; D tentatively reads TRBD1 or TRBD2 (5 bases each). CDR1 is LNHDA, CDR2 SQIVND, per germline (reference sequence). The CDR3 loop spans 17 amino acids. The CDR3 nucleotides are TGTGCCAGTAGTCCGCTCAGCCCTAGCTCTGGGGCCAACGACCTGACTTTC. As protein: CASSPLSPSSGANDLTF.